The present T cell receptor (beta chain) was sequenced within a study of shared clonotypes between healthy human individuals. The study, taken as a whole, reports: Only blood samples were collected, and tissue repertoires likely differ. Clonotypes shared by all four donors outscored non-shared clonotypes in generation probability.

In regard to this clone: What it recognizes is unknown.

The CDR3 has 12 residues. V lost 2 bases and J 5 bases, leaving 7 bases between the germline ends. Looked up from germline, CDR1 is SGHVS and CDR2 is FQNEAQ. Repertoires were generated with immunoSEQ multiplex PCR, while TCRdb's copy carries only in-frame clones and drops some. The data show some 2 million clones, about 95% seen once. Naivety among CD8 cells was defined by CD45RO negativity and positive CCR7 selection, thereby excluding terminally differentiated effector memory CD45RA+ cells. This TCR came from a man younger than 35 in good health. The sequenced material came from naive CD8+ T cells sorted from blood. The chain employs TRBV7-8 and TRBJ2-7; D is undetermined. CDR3 nucleotides: TGTGCCAGCAGCTTATTAATCAACGAGCAGTACTTC. Translating it yields CASSLLINEQYF.